This T cell receptor beta chain was captured by sequencing in a study of cytomegalovirus exposure and HLA in healthy donors. The study, taken as a whole, reports: Previously analyzed data showed that most TCR beta V segments were productive at a frequency of about 87% or about 30%. Reportedly, TCR beta sequences accurately predicted HLA-A and HLA-B alleles in most subjects. In a later analysis, HLA-C alleles had the fewest associated TCRs, DRB1 alleles the most.

Note on this clone: Its target is unknown.

V dropped 1 base and J dropped 8; count of bases not matched to a gene: 5. This CDR3 comprises 14 residues. Per the germline V gene, CDR1 is SGHAT and CDR2 is FQNNGV. PCR was performed using 60 Vbeta and 13 Jbeta primers. Libraries were prepared by immunoSEQ multiplex PCR; TCRdb keeps only in-frame clonotypes and omits some of them. The sample has about 130,000 clones, and its top ten clones hold approximately 1.9%. Though nominally healthy at sampling, donors likely had unrecorded immune exposures. The V call is TRBV11-2, the J call TRBJ2-1; 7 bases match TRBD2. Sequencing used PBMCs. This TCR was sampled from a woman in her fifties or sixties in good health and CMV-seronegative. In DNA form, the CDR3 reads TGTGCCAGCAGCTTAGGGGGGGGGAGGTATGAGCAGTTCTTC. Translated: CASSLGGGRYEQFF.